Listed below are T cell receptor beta chains from one sample, sequenced in a study of OX40 agonist ivuxolimab in advanced cancers. Using immunoSEQ multiplex PCR, the repertoire was profiled, and TCRdb retains in-frame clones only, with some absent. The sample holds tens of thousands of clones, about 82% seen once. Material: CD4+ or CD8+ T cells sorted from blood, obtained in a trial of the OX40 agonist ivuxolimab. The origin of the receptors is an adult with an advanced solid tumor such as melanoma, head and neck, liver or kidney cancer. Both conserved end residues are part of each CDR3. A D gene is named only where the DNA matches it firmly. Clone size is shown for a subset of rows, as once, few, many or a class of expanded clone.

clone size | J gene | V gene | D gene | CDR3 DNA | CDR3 protein
. | TRBJ2-7 | TRBV6-6 | TRBD2 | TGTGCCAGCAGTTCCCTAGCGGCCTCCTACGAGCAGTACTTC | CASSSLAASYEQYF
. | TRBJ1-2 | TRBV2 | . | TGTGCCAGCAGGGGGGGGAGTAACTATGGCTACACCTTC | CASRGGSNYGYTF
few | TRBJ1-1 | TRBV27 | . | TGTGCCAGCAGTTTATTCACGCACACTGAAGCTTTCTTT | CASSLFTHTEAFF
. | TRBJ2-1 | TRBV18 | . | TGTGCCAGCTCACCACCGGGGGCGGCCGTCACCCGGAGTTTGCAGTTCTTC | CASSPPGAAVTRSLQFF
. | TRBJ2-7 | TRBV5-1 | . | TGCGCCAGCAGCTTAGGGGCAAAGGGAAGTAACGAGCAGTACTTC | CASSLGAKGSNEQYF
. | TRBJ1-2 | TRBV6-1 | . | TGTGCCAGCAAGATTAACTATGGCTACACCTTC | CASKINYGYTF
. | TRBJ2-6 | TRBV7-2 | TRBD2 | TGTGCCAGCAGGCTAGCGGGAGGAACCTCTGGGGCCAACGTCCTGACTTTC | CASRLAGGTSGANVLTF
. | TRBJ1-1 | TRBV30 | . | TGTGCCTGGAGCCCCCCAGGGACAACTCGGACTGAAGCTTTCTTT | CAWSPPGTTRTEAFF
. | TRBJ2-2 | TRBV7-2 | . | TGTGCCAGCAGCTTTTCTAGCGCGATCACCGGGGAGCTGTTTTTT | CASSFSSAITGELFF
. | TRBJ1-1 | TRBV6-4 | . | TGTGCCAGCAGTCCTCAGGGGAACACTGAAGCTTTCTTT | CASSPQGNTEAFF
. | TRBJ1-2 | TRBV5-6 | . | TGTGCCAGCAGCTTGGGACAGAAAATCTATGGCTACACCTTC | CASSLGQKIYGYTF
once | TRBJ1-1 | TRBV18 | . | TGTGCCAGCTCTCAACCGGGAGAGAACACTGAAGCTTTCTTT | CASSQPGENTEAFF
. | TRBJ2-5 | TRBV7-3 | TRBD1 | TGTGCCAGCAGCTCGACAGGGGCCAAAGAGACCCAGTACTTC | CASSSTGAKETQYF
. | TRBJ2-7 | TRBV11-2 | . | TGTGCCAGCAGCTTCCCCCACGAGCAGTACTTC | CASSFPHEQYF
once | TRBJ2-5 | TRBV5-1 | TRBD1 | TGCGCCAGCAGCTCGGACAGGGTAGGAGAGACCCAGTACTTC | CASSSDRVGETQYF
. | TRBJ1-4 | TRBV7-8 | . | TGTGCCAGCAGCTTAAACACTGGAACTAATGAAAAACTGTTTTTT | CASSLNTGTNEKLFF
. | TRBJ1-5 | TRBV6-1 | . | TGTGCCAGCAGTGAAGGGCCGTATAGCAATCAGCCCCAGCATTTT | CASSEGPYSNQPQHF
. | TRBJ2-3 | TRBV2 | . | TGTGCCAGCAGTGACAGAAAACAGCTCACAGATACGCAGTATTTT | CASSDRKQLTDTQYF
. | TRBJ1-5 | TRBV6-6 | . | TGTGCCAGCAAACAGACACACGATAGCAATCAGCCCCAGCATTTT | CASKQTHDSNQPQHF
once | TRBJ2-1 | TRBV5-5 | . | TGTGCCAGCAGCCCGGGACTTACACCTAGGGGTGAGCAGTTCTTC | CASSPGLTPRGEQFF
. | TRBJ2-2 | TRBV2 | TRBD1 | TGTGCCAGCCGGACAGGGAACACCGGGGAGCTGTTTTTT | CASRTGNTGELFF
. | TRBJ1-2 | TRBV11-3 | . | TGTGCCAGCAGCCTCAGGGACGGGGCTAACTATGGCTACACCTTC | CASSLRDGANYGYTF
. | TRBJ1-2 | TRBV6-1 | . | TGTGCCACCATAAAGGGGGGCTACACCTTC | CATIKGGYTF
. | TRBJ2-1 | TRBV6-6 | TRBD2 | TGTGCCAGCAGTTATGTACTAGCGCCTAACAATGAGCAGTTCTTC | CASSYVLAPNNEQFF
. | TRBJ1-5 | TRBV18 | . | TGTGCCAGCTCACCGACGACAGGCTATAGCAATCAGCCCCAGCATTTT | CASSPTTGYSNQPQHF
. | TRBJ1-5 | TRBV27 | . | TGTGCCAGCAGTGTAAGACCCCATAGCAATCAGCCCCAGCATTTT | CASSVRPHSNQPQHF
. | TRBJ2-7 | TRBV5-1 | . | TGCGCCAGCAGCTTGAGGACAAGGGACTACGAGCAGTACTTC | CASSLRTRDYEQYF
. | TRBJ1-5 | TRBV6-5 | . | TGTGCCAGCAGTTACTCAGGAAACAATCAGCCCCAGCATTTT | CASSYSGNNQPQHF
. | TRBJ1-2 | TRBV12-5 | . | TGTGCTAGTGGTCCATCCGGTACAGGGCTTGGCGGCTACACCTTC | CASGPSGTGLGGYTF
. | TRBJ1-4 | TRBV6-5 | . | TGTGCCAGCAGCCCCGGACAGAGTACTAATGAAAAACTGTTTTTT | CASSPGQSTNEKLFF
. | TRBJ1-2 | TRBV29-1 | . | TGCAGCGTTGGGCAGCTCCAGGGGGGCTACACCTTC | CSVGQLQGGYTF
. | TRBJ2-7 | TRBV18 | . | TGTGCCAGCTCACCCTCACAGGAAAGCGAGCAGTACTTC | CASSPSQESEQYF
. | TRBJ2-2 | TRBV7-9 | TRBD2 | TGTGCCAGCAGCCCCCCTGGCGGGGGTTTAGCCGGGGAGCTGTTTTTT | CASSPPGGGLAGELFF
once | TRBJ1-2 | TRBV27 | . | TGTGCCAGCAGTTCCCAGAGCACCTATGGCTACACCTTC | CASSSQSTYGYTF
. | TRBJ2-7 | TRBV30 | . | TGTGCCTGGGGGACAAGCTCCTACGAGCAGTACTTC | CAWGTSSYEQYF
. | TRBJ2-2 | TRBV30 | . | TGTGCCTGGAGTGGCAGGGGCGCCGGGGGGCTGTTTTTT | CAWSGRGAGGLFF
. | TRBJ1-1 | TRBV2 | TRBD1 | TGTGCCAGCAGTGAGACAGGGGGGTGGACTGAAGCTTTCTTT | CASSETGGWTEAFF
. | TRBJ1-1 | TRBV19 | . | TGTGCCAGTAGTATGATCAGAAACACTGAAGCTTTCTTT | CASSMIRNTEAFF
. | TRBJ2-7 | TRBV5-5 | . | TGTGCCAGCAGCTCCCTTAGGGGGACCCTCGGCGAGCAGTACTTC | CASSSLRGTLGEQYF
. | TRBJ2-6 | TRBV18 | TRBD2 | TGTGCCAGCTCACTCATCGCCCTAGCGGGATCCTCTGGGGCCAACGTCCTGACTTTC | CASSLIALAGSSGANVLTF
few | TRBJ2-2 | TRBV5-4 | TRBD2 | TGTGCCAGCAGCATCATCCGGGGTAGCGGGGGGGCTTCGAACACCGGGGAGCTGTTTTTT | CASSIIRGSGGASNTGELFF
. | TRBJ1-2 | TRBV6-5 | . | TGTGCCAGCAGTTACGCCGAGCTTGCAGGGAATGGCTACACCTTC | CASSYAELAGNGYTF
. | TRBJ2-5 | TRBV5-1 | . | TGCGCCAGCAGCTTCGGGGACAACCAAGAGACCCAGTACTTC | CASSFGDNQETQYF